Below are 15 T cell receptor beta chains sequenced from a single sample in a study of CD8 T cells in ankylosing spondylitis (dated by TCRdb to the late 2010s). Library generation was performed with 5' RACE. The sequencer listed for this sample is Illumina HiSeq 2500. The public sequencing data were trimmed at Q25 with fastp and processed into clonotypes with MiXCR by TCRdb, which kept only in-frame beta chains. Every distinct CDR3 protein forms one entry, paired with its most common genes and DNA. The sample profile shows hundreds of thousands of distinct CDR3 sequences; about a quarter of them were found once. The ten largest clonotypes hold under 7% of the sample. Sequenced material: blood, either unsorted or a sorted T cell fraction (not recorded which). These receptors all come from a male donor with ankylosing spondylitis or in good health (not recorded which).

This clonotype was found many times. The rearrangement links TRBV5-6 to TRBJ2-5; maybe TRBD2 (6 bases). CDR3 size: 14 residues. The V and J ends lost 4 bases and 2 bases respectively, with 12 bases between them. Germline lookup yields CDR1 SGHDT and CDR2 YYEEEE. The chain's CDR3 is CASSQPGEQETQYF. The CDR3 DNA sequence: TGTGCCAGCAGCCAGCCGGGAGAACAAGAGACCCAGTACTTC. The whole variable domain, filled in from reference TRBV5-6 and TRBJ2-5, reads DAGVTQSPTHLIKTRGQQVTLRCSPKSGHDTVSWYQQALGQGPQFIFQYYEEEERQRGNFPDRFSGHQFPNYSSELNVNALLLGDSALYLCASSQPGEQETQYFGPGTRLLVL.

This clonotype has only a few counts. J is TRBJ2-2 and V is TRBV6-1; perhaps D is TRBD1 or TRBD2 (5 bases each). CDR3 length: 14 residues. Looked up from germline, CDR1 is MNHNS and CDR2 is SASEGT. V lost 7 bases to trimming and J lost 4 bases, with 13 bases between them. CDR3 region: CASNRDPLTGELFF. The CDR3 DNA follows: TGTGCCAGCAACCGGGACCCGCTCACCGGGGAGCTGTTTTTT.

This clonotype was picked up many times. The rearrangement joins TRBV10-3 to TRBJ1-1; TRBD1 is a possible D gene (5 bases). V lost 10 bases and J lost 9, with 15 bases in between. Germline CDR1 is ENHRY and CDR2 is SYGVKD. The CDR3 totals 11 residues. CDR3 sequence reads: CATTGGGQAFF. CDR3 sequence (DNA): TGTGCCACAACAGGTGGTGGGCAAGCTTTCTTT.

This clonotype came up many times. The V gene is TRBV25-1, the J gene TRBJ2-2, with 7 bases aligning to TRBD2. Germline CDR1 MGHDK, CDR2 SYGVNS. There are 19 residues in the CDR3. Germline trimming cut 3 bases from V and 5 bases from J; bases unmatched to any gene: 18. The CDR3 spells CASSEGEGRGFRKTGELFF. Here the CDR3 DNA reads TGTGCCAGCAGTGAGGGCGAGGGGCGGGGGTTTAGAAAGACCGGGGAGCTGTTTTTT. The complete variable domain, with remaining parts taken from reference TRBV25-1 and TRBJ2-2, reads EADIYQTPRYLVIGTGKKITLECSQTMGHDKMYWYQQDPGMELHLIHYSYGVNSTEKGDLSSESTVSRIRTEHFPLTLESARPSHTSQYLCASSEGEGRGFRKTGELFFGEGSRLTVL.

The chain has TRBV11-2 and TRBJ1-2, with a tentative D call TRBD1 (5 bases). Germline values: CDR1 SGHAT, CDR2 FQNNGV. With 4 bases removed from V and 4 bases from J, the gap between germline ends came to 10 bases. This CDR3 comprises 13 residues. CDR3 residues: CASSSGPLYGYTF. The CDR3 DNA is TGTGCCAGCAGCTCGGGACCGCTCTATGGCTACACCTTC.

V and J are TRBV20-1 and TRBJ2-5; TRBD1 matches 7 bases. Per the germline V gene, CDR1 is DFQATT and CDR2 is SNEGSKA (reference sequence). V lost 5 bases, J lost 2 bases, and 8 bases stayed unmatched. There are 14 residues in the CDR3. CDR3 DNA sequence: TGCAGTGCTCCTTTGACAGGGCGTCAAGAGACCCAGTACTTC. Residues: CSAPLTGRQETQYF.

This clonotype appeared a single time. This chain uses TRBV6-1 with TRBJ2-7, with D possibly TRBD2 on 5 matching bases. The CDR3 runs to 14 residues. Per the germline V gene, CDR1 is MNHNS and CDR2 is SASEGT. Trimming removed 6 bases from V and 0 bases from J, with 12 bases in between. The CDR3 DNA reads as TGTGCCAGCAGGCGAGATGGGAGCTCCTACGAGCAGTACTTC. Translated: CASRRDGSSYEQYF.

This clonotype has at least ten counts. The V gene is TRBV12-3 or TRBV12-4, the J gene TRBJ2-7; 7 positions match TRBD2. The CDR3 covers 14 residues. Trimming at V came to 6 bases and at J to 1 base, leaving 6 bases not matched to a gene. In DNA, the CDR3 is TGTGCCAGCAGGGGGGGGATGGAGTCCTACGAGCAGTACTTC. This translates into CASRGGMESYEQYF.

J is TRBJ2-7 and V is TRBV7-2; 7 bases match TRBD2. Germline V lookup: CDR1 SGHTA, CDR2 FQGNSA. The CDR3 totals 14 residues. V lost 1 base to trimming and J lost 5 bases; unmatched junction nucleotides: 5. The CDR3 reads CASSLVAGVDEQYF. The CDR3 DNA is TGTGCCAGCAGCTTAGTGGCGGGAGTGGACGAGCAGTACTTC. Full variable domain (missing parts from reference TRBV7-2 and TRBJ2-7): GAGVSQSPSNKVTEKGKDVELRCDPISGHTALYWYRQSLGQGLEFLIYFQGNSAPDKSGLPSDRFSAERTGGSVSTLTIQRTQQEDSAVYLCASSLVAGVDEQYFGPGTRLTVT.

The J gene is TRBJ2-7, the V gene TRBV7-8, with 11 positions matching TRBD2. With V trimmed by 0 bases and J by 5 bases, 3 bases remained unmatched. The CDR3 extends over 15 amino acids. Germline CDR1 reads SGHVS; CDR2 reads FQNEAQ. CDR3 in DNA: TGTGCCAGCAGCTTAGCACTAGCGGGAGCCAACGAGCAGTACTTC. Translating gives CASSLALAGANEQYF. Complete variable domain (other parts from reference TRBV7-8 and TRBJ2-7): GAGVSQSPRYKVAKRGQDVALRCDPISGHVSLFWYQQALGQGPEFLTYFQNEAQLDKSGLPSDRFFAERPEGSVSTLKIQRTQQEDSAVYLCASSLALAGANEQYFGPGTRLTVT.

This clonotype was recorded a few times. The chain has TRBV29-1 and TRBJ2-2; 7 bases map to TRBD2. The CDR3 loop spans 14 amino acids. The junction had 7 bases not matched to a gene; V was cut back by 3 bases and J by 6 bases. CDR1 and CDR2 from the germline V gene are SQVTM and ANQGSEA. Here the CDR3 reads CSVDKDGRSGELFF. In nucleotides, the CDR3 is TGCAGCGTTGATAAGGACGGGAGGTCCGGGGAGCTGTTTTTT.

This chain uses TRBV20-1 with TRBJ2-3; 11 nucleotides agree with TRBD1. The junction had 4 bases not matched to a gene; V was cut back by 4 bases and J by 4 bases. This CDR3 has 14 amino acids. Per the germline V gene, CDR1 is DFQATT and CDR2 is SNEGSKA (reference sequence). The CDR3 reads CSANLGQGADTQYF. The CDR3 region has the DNA TGCAGTGCTAATCTGGGACAGGGGGCAGATACGCAGTATTTT.

This clonotype was found many times. The chain couples TRBV3-1 to TRBJ2-3; no clear D. Germline CDR1 LGHDT, CDR2 YNNKEL (reference sequence). The CDR3 contains 14 residues. The V end lost 2 bases, the J end lost 3 bases, and 9 bases lay between the germline ends. The CDR3 reads CASSQLRRTDTQYF. The CDR3 DNA reads TGTGCCAGCAGCCAATTACGGAGAACAGATACGCAGTATTTT.

The chain's CDR3 is CASSPGTRSLGEQFF. For the CDR3, the DNA is TGTGCCAGCAGTCCCGGGACGCGGAGCCTAGGTGAGCAGTTCTTC. J is TRBJ2-1 and V is TRBV6-1, with D perhaps assigned TRBD1 or TRBD2 (5 bases each). CDR1 and CDR2 (germline): MNHNS, SASEGT. The CDR3 is 15 amino acids. Between the trimmed V and J ends, which lost 5 bases and 9 bases, there was a span of 20 bases.

This clonotype was counted at least ten times. The chain is built from TRBV3-1 and TRBJ1-3; weak D call: TRBD1 (5 bases). The CDR3 is 15 amino acids. V gave up 4 bases and J gave up 2 bases, with 12 bases separating them. Germline CDR1 reads LGHDT; CDR2 reads YNNKEL (reference sequence). This chain's CDR3 is CASSPTSGTGNTIYF. The CDR3, as DNA: TGTGCCAGCAGCCCTACATCAGGGACTGGAAACACCATATATTTT.